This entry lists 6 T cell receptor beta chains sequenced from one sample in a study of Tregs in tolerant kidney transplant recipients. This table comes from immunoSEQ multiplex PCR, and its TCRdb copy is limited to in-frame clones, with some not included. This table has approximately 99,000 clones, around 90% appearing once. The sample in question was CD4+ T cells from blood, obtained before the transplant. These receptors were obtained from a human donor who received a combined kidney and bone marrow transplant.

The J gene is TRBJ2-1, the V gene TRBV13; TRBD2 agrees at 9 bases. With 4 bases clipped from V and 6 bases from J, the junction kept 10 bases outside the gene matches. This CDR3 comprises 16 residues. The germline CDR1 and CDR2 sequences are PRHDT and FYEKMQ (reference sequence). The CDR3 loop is CASSSQGLAGRNEQFF. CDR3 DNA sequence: TGTGCCAGCAGCTCCCAGGGGCTAGCGGGGCGCAATGAGCAGTTCTTC.

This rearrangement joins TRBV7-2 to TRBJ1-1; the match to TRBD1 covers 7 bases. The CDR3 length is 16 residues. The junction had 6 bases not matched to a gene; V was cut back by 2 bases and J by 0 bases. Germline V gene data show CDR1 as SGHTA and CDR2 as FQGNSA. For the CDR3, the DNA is TGTGCCAGCAGCTTACGACAGGGTAAGGTGAACACTGAAGCTTTCTTT. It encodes CASSLRQGKVNTEAFF.

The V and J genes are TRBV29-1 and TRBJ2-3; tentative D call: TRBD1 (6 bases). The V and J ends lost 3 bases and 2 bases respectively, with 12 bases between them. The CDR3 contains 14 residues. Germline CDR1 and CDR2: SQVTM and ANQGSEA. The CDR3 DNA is TGCAGCGTTGATGGTGGGGACAACACAGATACGCAGTATTTT. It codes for CSVDGGDNTDTQYF.

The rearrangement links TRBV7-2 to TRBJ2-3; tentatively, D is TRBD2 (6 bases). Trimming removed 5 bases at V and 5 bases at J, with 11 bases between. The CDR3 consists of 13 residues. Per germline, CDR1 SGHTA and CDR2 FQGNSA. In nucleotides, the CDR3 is TGTGCCAGCAGCCGGGGACTGGGAGATACGCAGTATTTT. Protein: CASSRGLGDTQYF.

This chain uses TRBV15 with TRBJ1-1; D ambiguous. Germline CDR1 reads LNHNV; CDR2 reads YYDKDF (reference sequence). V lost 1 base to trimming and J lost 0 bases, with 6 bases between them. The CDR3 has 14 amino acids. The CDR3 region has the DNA TGTGCCACCAGCAGAGGCGGGATGAACACTGAAGCTTTCTTT. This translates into CATSRGGMNTEAFF. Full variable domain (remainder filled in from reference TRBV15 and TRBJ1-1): DAMVIQNPRYQVTQFGKPVTLSCSQTLNHNVMYWYQQKSSQAPKLLFHYYDKDFNNEADTPDNFQSRRPNTSFCFLDIRSPGLGDTAMYLCATSRGGMNTEAFFGQGTRLTVV.

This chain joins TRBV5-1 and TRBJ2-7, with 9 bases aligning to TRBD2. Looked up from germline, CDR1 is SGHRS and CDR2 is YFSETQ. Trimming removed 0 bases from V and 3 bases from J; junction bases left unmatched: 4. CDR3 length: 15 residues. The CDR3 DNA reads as TGCGCCAGCAGCTTGGGGAATAGCGGGAGCTACGAGCAGTACTTC. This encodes CASSLGNSGSYEQYF.